The sequence of this T cell receptor (beta chain) was determined in a study of control samples from healthy donors and cancer patients. Deletions cut 6 bases from V and 3 bases from J, with 12 bases between. The germline gives CDR1 MNHEY, CDR2 SVGAGI. The CDR3 spans 14 residues. This table comes from immunoSEQ multiplex PCR, and its TCRdb copy is limited to in-frame clones, with some not included. This sample yields over 100,000 clones, of which about nine tenths are seen a single time; about 2.3% belongs to the top ten. This clonotype was obtained from a man in his forties or fifties in good health. Sequencing was performed on blood. The V and J genes are TRBV6-5 and TRBJ1-3; D is uncertain. CDR3 sequence: CASSLAGGGNTIYF. In nucleotides, the CDR3 is TGTGCCAGCAGCTTGGCAGGCGGTGGAAACACCATATATTTT.